The TCR beta chain described here comes from a study of OX40 agonist ivuxolimab in advanced cancers. At the level of the study: With ivuxolimab, an agonistic anti-OX40 (CD134) antibody, patients were treated.

The repertoire was sequenced with immunoSEQ multiplex PCR; TCRdb's copy has only in-frame clones and lacks some. The table records about 62,000 clones, approximately 91% of them present only once. In germline, CDR1 is WSHSY, CDR2 SAAADI. This CDR3 region has 16 residues. V gave up 8 bases and J gave up 1 base, with 20 bases separating them. Findings of the study overall: Blood T cells, both CD4+ and CD8+, expanded clonally by week 6 at 0.1 to 3.0 mg/kg.

As for this clone: Its antigen is unknown.

Sequencing used CD4+ or CD8+ T cells sorted from blood, obtained in a trial of the OX40 agonist ivuxolimab. The clonotype was recovered from an adult with an advanced solid tumor such as melanoma, head and neck, liver or kidney cancer. V usage is TRBV10-2 and J usage is TRBJ2-5, with D perhaps being TRBD1 or TRBD2 (6 bases each). The CDR3 reads CASSTSGARGQETQYF. CDR3 nucleotides: TGCGCCAGCTCTACCTCGGGGGCTCGCGGCCAAGAGACCCAGTACTTC.